This TCR beta chain derives from a study of T cells in Graves' hyperthyroidism and ophthalmopathy. The V gene lost 2 bases and the J gene lost 3 bases, with 16 bases spanning the gap. CDR3 size: 16 residues. The germline V gene encodes CDR1 LGHDT and CDR2 YNNKEL (reference sequence). Regions amplified from RNA transcripts were the TCR beta CDR3 regions. When the TCR CDR3 underwent first-round RT-PCR, the HTBI primer set was used. Each CDR3 protein gets one entry after TCRdb re-called the multiplex PCR reads with MiXCR. The sample carries approximately 530,000 distinct CDR3 sequences, around 15% recorded once. This clonotype was recorded at least ten times. Its matching antigen is unknown. Study-level results: Model-based prediction identified ophthalmopathy a median approximately 6.2 months prior to its onset. Clonotypes that were expanded in thyroid above 0.001 mostly appeared in blood too. In simple terms, a model built on 13 V-J features told ophthalmopathy apart from stable hyperthyroidism.

J is TRBJ2-5 and V is TRBV3-1; a possible D gene is TRBD2 (7 bases). Input material: blood. The receptor's source is a woman aged 18-29 years with Graves' hyperthyroidism. CDR3 sequence (DNA): TGTGCCAGCAGCCAATTCCGGGGGGCCAAAAAAGAGACCCAGTACTTC. The encoded protein is CASSQFRGAKKETQYF.